These 9 T cell receptor beta chains were sequenced from one sample in a study of cytomegalovirus exposure and HLA in healthy donors. It was with 60 Vbeta and 13 Jbeta primers that the PCR ran. Clones were sequenced by immunoSEQ multiplex PCR, and TCRdb holds only the in-frame ones, with some missing. Among 160,000 or so clones listed, roughly 84% were seen once. Sequencing was done on a sample of PBMCs. Every receptor here comes from a man aged 18-30 years in good health and CMV-seronegative.

This sequence joins TRBV7-9 and TRBJ2-3, with 7 nucleotides matching TRBD2. Germline trimming cut 4 bases from V and 3 bases from J; bases unmatched to any gene: 10. The CDR3 contains 16 residues. CDR1 and CDR2 (germline): SEHNR, FQNEAQ (reference sequence). The CDR3, as DNA: TGTGCCAGCAGCTGGGAAGGCGGGAGAGGTACAGATACGCAGTATTTT. This encodes CASSWEGGRGTDTQYF.

The rearrangement uses TRBV28 and TRBJ1-5; 7 bases match TRBD1. Trimming cost V 6 bases and J 2 bases; bases outside gene matches: 7. This CDR3 is built from 15 residues. In germline, CDR1 is MDHEN, CDR2 SYDVKM. The CDR3: CASSPGGGGNQPQHF. Written as DNA, the CDR3 is TGTGCCAGCAGCCCCGGAGGGGGCGGCAATCAGCCCCAGCATTTT.

This rearrangement joins TRBV5-6 to TRBJ1-1, with 7 positions matching TRBD1. This CDR3 comprises 15 residues. Germline V gives CDR1 SGHDT, CDR2 YYEEEE. Trimming cost V 0 bases and J 2 bases; bases outside gene matches: 4. The CDR3 DNA follows: TGTGCCAGCAGCTTGGCGGGACAGACAAACACTGAAGCTTTCTTT. Translation: CASSLAGQTNTEAFF.

The rearrangement links TRBV15 to TRBJ2-7; no definite D call. V was pared by 0 bases and J by 2 bases, with 8 bases between. Germline V gene data show CDR1 as LNHNV and CDR2 as YYDKDF (reference sequence). The CDR3 is 14 amino acids. CDR3 DNA: TGTGCCACCAGCAGAGATGGCCGCCCCTACGAGCAGTACTTC. It specifies CATSRDGRPYEQYF.

The V call is TRBV12-5, the J call TRBJ2-4, with D unclear. Germline V lookup: CDR1 LGHNT, CDR2 FRNRAP. CDR3 length equals 18 residues. Between the trimmed V and J ends, which lost 0 bases and 0 bases, there was a span of 15 bases. CDR3 DNA sequence: TGTGCTAGTGGTTTGGTACGTCAGCCGACATTAGCCAAAAACATTCAGTACTTC. Translated, it gives CASGLVRQPTLAKNIQYF.

The rearrangement links TRBV28 to TRBJ1-4, with 8 bases lining up with TRBD1. The CDR3 length is 18 residues. Germline V gene sequence: CDR1 MDHEN, CDR2 SYDVKM. With 3 bases clipped from V and 1 base from J, the junction kept 10 bases outside the gene matches. The CDR3 DNA reads TGTGCCAGCAGTTTTCAGGGGGCGTTTTCGGAAACTAATGAAAAACTGTTTTTT. Translating it yields CASSFQGAFSETNEKLFF.

V gene TRBV2 combines with J gene TRBJ2-7, with a possible D match to TRBD1 (6 bases). The length of the CDR3 is 11 residues. Trimming took off 5 bases at V and 7 bases at J, with 9 bases between the two ends. Germline lookup yields CDR1 SNHLY and CDR2 FYNNEI. This chain's CDR3 is CASSTGSEQYF. The CDR3 region has the DNA TGTGCCAGCAGTACAGGGAGTGAGCAGTACTTC.

The rearrangement joins TRBV7-6 to TRBJ2-7; possibly TRBD1 for D (5 bases). CDR3 size: 19 residues. Trimming removed 2 bases at V and 0 bases at J, with 23 bases between. Germline V gene data show CDR1 as SGHVS and CDR2 as FNYEAQ. CDR3 in amino acids: CASSLSLPPRKGSSYEQYF. In DNA form, the CDR3 reads TGTGCCAGCAGCTTAAGTCTGCCGCCGAGGAAGGGGTCCTCCTACGAGCAGTACTTC.

This rearrangement joins TRBV7-9 to TRBJ2-5, with D possibly matching TRBD2 (5 bases). The CDR3 consists of 13 residues. Trimming shortened V by 1 base and J by 4 bases, and 7 bases separated the two germline ends. Looked up from germline, CDR1 is SEHNR and CDR2 is FQNEAQ (reference sequence). CDR3 in amino acids: CASSLGAGETQYF. CDR3 coding DNA: TGTGCCAGCAGCTTAGGGGCGGGAGAGACCCAGTACTTC.